Listed below are T cell receptor beta chains from one sample, sequenced in a study of T cell responses to AZD1222 COVID-19 vaccine. Assay: immunoSEQ multiplex PCR; the TCRdb copy retains only in-frame clones and omits some. Of about 160,000 clones in the sample, around 92% were seen once. This sample comprised peripheral blood, obtained 28 days after the second AZD1222 dose. These receptors were taken from an adult who received the AZD1222 COVID-19 vaccine. The CDR3 runs from the conserved cysteine through the conserved F or W. A D gene is named only where the DNA matches it firmly. Only some rows state a clone size, as once, few, many or a class for expanded clones.

CDR3 | DNA | V | D | size | J
CASTDVGGGAGDTQYF | TGTGCCAGCACCGACGTTGGCGGGGGGGCCGGGGATACGCAGTATTTT | TRBV5-6 | TRBD2 | - | TRBJ2-3
CASSFGPYEQYF | TGTGCCAGCAGCTTTGGTCCCTACGAGCAGTACTTC | TRBV5-6 | - | - | TRBJ2-7
CASSIDRGHLKGEKLFF | TGTGCCAGTAGTATAGATCGGGGACATTTAAAAGGTGAAAAACTGTTTTTT | TRBV19 | - | - | TRBJ1-4
CAWSATGEYLNTEAFF | TGTGCCTGGAGTGCCACAGGGGAGTACTTGAACACTGAAGCTTTCTTT | TRBV30 | TRBD1 | once | TRBJ1-1
CASSLRRGVLSDTQYF | TGTGCCAGCAGCTTACGACGGGGGGTACTCTCAGATACGCAGTATTTT | TRBV7-8 | TRBD2 | - | TRBJ2-3
CASSQDLVGGQADGEQFF | TGTGCCAGCAGCCAAGACCTAGTTGGTGGACAGGCGGATGGTGAGCAGTTCTTC | TRBV3-1/TRBV3-2 | TRBD1 | - | TRBJ2-1
CASSERGQYYGYTF | TGTGCCAGCAGTGAAAGGGGACAGTACTATGGCTACACCTTC | TRBV6-1 | TRBD1 | - | TRBJ1-2
CASSSGQGYTEAFF | TGTGCCAGCAGTTCAGGACAGGGGTACACTGAAGCTTTCTTT | TRBV6-6 | TRBD1 | once | TRBJ1-1
CASSPSPEGQPQHF | TGTGCCAGCAGTCCATCCCCGGAAGGACAGCCCCAGCATTTT | TRBV27 | - | - | TRBJ1-5
CASSLTGNKYNEQFF | TGCGCCAGCAGCTTGACAGGGAATAAGTACAATGAGCAGTTCTTC | TRBV5-1 | - | - | TRBJ2-1
CASSEAPYTRYEQYF | TGTGCCAGCAGTGAAGCCCCTTACACTCGCTACGAGCAGTACTTC | TRBV6-1 | - | few | TRBJ2-7
CASSKRSQLYNEQFF | TGTGCCAGCAGCAAAAGGTCACAGCTCTACAATGAGCAGTTCTTC | TRBV21-1 | - | - | TRBJ2-1
CASSLRLAGIQETQYF | TGTGCCAGCAGCTTACGACTAGCGGGGATTCAAGAGACCCAGTACTTC | TRBV7-8 | TRBD2 | - | TRBJ2-5
CASTPPPGQGTYEQFF | TGTGCCAGCACCCCTCCTCCGGGACAGGGTACCTATGAGCAGTTCTTC | TRBV6-6 | TRBD1 | once | TRBJ2-1
CSVVQGVKQYF | TGCAGCGTTGTGCAGGGGGTTAAGCAGTACTTC | TRBV29-1 | TRBD1 | - | TRBJ2-7
CASSQDMGGRGSPLHF | TGTGCCAGCAGCCAAGATATGGGGGGGCGCGGTTCACCCCTCCACTTT | TRBV3-1/TRBV3-2 | - | - | TRBJ1-6
CASSNTKEDGGDGYTF | TGTGCCAGCAGCAATACCAAAGAGGACGGGGGCGATGGCTACACCTTC | TRBV9 | - | - | TRBJ1-2
CASSPAAGSSYEQYF | TGTGCCAGCAGCCCCGCGGCAGGATCCTCCTACGAGCAGTACTTC | TRBV7-8 | - | - | TRBJ2-7
CASSPGQLRTDTQYF | TGTGCCAGCTCTCCGGGACAGCTCCGCACAGATACGCAGTATTTT | TRBV18 | TRBD1 | - | TRBJ2-3
CASSLRQGRETQYF | TGTGCCAGCAGCTTAAGGCAGGGCAGAGAGACCCAGTACTTC | TRBV7-8 | - | - | TRBJ2-5